This T cell receptor beta chain was found in a study of CD8 T cells in ankylosing spondylitis. J was trimmed by 5 bases and V by 0 bases; bases with no gene match: 7. The CDR3 extends over 16 amino acids. In this sample, this clonotype turned up many times. TCRdb re-called the 5' RACE reads through MiXCR, storing one row per CDR3 protein. Of roughly 160,000 distinct CDR3 sequences listed, roughly 10% are singletons. The chain recombines TRBV12-3 or TRBV12-4 with TRBJ2-1, with 7 positions matching TRBD2. The TCR originated in a male donor with ankylosing spondylitis or in good health (not recorded which). Source material: blood, either unsorted or a sorted T cell fraction (not recorded which). The CDR3 sequence: CASSLAGGATHNEQFF. CDR3 DNA sequence: TGTGCCAGCAGTTTAGCGGGAGGGGCAACTCACAATGAGCAGTTCTTC.